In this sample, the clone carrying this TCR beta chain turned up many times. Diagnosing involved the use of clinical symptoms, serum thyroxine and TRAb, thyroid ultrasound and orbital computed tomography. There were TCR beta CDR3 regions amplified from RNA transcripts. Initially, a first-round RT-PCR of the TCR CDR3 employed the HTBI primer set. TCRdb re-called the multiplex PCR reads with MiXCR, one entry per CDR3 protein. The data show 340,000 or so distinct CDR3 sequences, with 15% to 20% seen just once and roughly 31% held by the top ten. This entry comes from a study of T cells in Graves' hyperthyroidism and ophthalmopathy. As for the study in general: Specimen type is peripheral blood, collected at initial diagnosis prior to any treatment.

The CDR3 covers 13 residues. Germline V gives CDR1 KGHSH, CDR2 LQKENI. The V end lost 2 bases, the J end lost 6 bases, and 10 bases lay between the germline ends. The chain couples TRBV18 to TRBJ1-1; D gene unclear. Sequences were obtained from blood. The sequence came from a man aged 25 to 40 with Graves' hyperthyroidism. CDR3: CASSPGVEAEAFF. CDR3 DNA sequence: TGTGCCAGCTCACCAGGGGTAGAGGCTGAAGCTTTCTTT.